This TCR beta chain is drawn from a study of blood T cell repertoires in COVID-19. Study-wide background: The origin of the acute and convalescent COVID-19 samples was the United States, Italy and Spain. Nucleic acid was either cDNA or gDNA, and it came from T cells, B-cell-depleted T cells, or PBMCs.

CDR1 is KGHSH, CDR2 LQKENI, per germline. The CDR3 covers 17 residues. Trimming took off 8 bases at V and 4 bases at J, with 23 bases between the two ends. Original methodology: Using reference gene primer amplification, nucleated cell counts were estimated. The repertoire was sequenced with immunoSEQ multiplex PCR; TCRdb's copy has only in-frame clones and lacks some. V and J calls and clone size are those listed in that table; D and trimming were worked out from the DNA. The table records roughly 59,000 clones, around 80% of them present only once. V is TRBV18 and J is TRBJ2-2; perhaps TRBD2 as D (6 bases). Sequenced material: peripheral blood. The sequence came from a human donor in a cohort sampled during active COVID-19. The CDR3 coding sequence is TGTGCCAGCGCCCCCTTGCGGAGGGACTTGTTCACCGGGGAGCTGTTTTTT. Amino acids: CASAPLRRDLFTGELFF.